This TCR beta chain was documented in a study of cytomegalovirus exposure and HLA in healthy donors. Study information: Within an early data release were roughly 90 million unique TCRs drawn from HLA-typed donors.

The CDR3 is 14 amino acids. Germline CDR1 and CDR2: MNHEY and SMNVEV (reference sequence). V gave up 6 bases and J gave up 4 bases, with 13 bases separating them. Nominally healthy donors provided the samples, though records likely missed some immune exposures. Primers: 60 Vbeta forward and 13 Jbeta reverse. The table came from immunoSEQ multiplex PCR; TCRdb's copy has only in-frame clones and leaves some out. The sample has roughly 180,000 clones; roughly 84% are singletons. This receptor was identified in a boy between 5 and 17 years old in good health and CMV-seronegative. The sequencing sample was made of PBMCs. This chain links TRBV27 with TRBJ1-5; D not resolved. CDR3 residues: CASRPGGLNQPQHF. CDR3 coding DNA: TGTGCCAGCAGGCCCGGAGGGCTAAATCAGCCCCAGCATTTT.